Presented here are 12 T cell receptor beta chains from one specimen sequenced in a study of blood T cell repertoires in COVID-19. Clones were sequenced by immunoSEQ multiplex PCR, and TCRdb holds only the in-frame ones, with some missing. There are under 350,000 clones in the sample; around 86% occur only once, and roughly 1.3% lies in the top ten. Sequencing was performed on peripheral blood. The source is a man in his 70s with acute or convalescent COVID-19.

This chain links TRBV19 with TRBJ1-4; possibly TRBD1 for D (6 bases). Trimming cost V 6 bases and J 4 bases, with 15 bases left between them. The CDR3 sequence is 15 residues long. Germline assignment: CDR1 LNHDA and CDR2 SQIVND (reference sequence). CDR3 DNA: TGTGCCAGTAGCAATCGGGCAGGGGATAATGAAAAACTGTTTTTT. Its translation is CASSNRAGDNEKLFF. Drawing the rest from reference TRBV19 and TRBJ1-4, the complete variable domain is DGGITQSPKYLFRKEGQNVTLSCEQNLNHDAMYWYRQDPGQGLRLIYYSQIVNDFQKGDIAEGYSVSREKKESFPLTVTSAQKNPTAFYLCASSNRAGDNEKLFFGSGTQLSVL.

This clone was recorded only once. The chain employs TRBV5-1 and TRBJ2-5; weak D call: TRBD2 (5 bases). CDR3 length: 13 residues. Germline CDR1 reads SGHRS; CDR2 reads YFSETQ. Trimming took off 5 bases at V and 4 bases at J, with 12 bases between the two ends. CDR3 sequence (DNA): TGCGCCAGCAGTATAGCTAGCCGAGAGACCCAGTACTTC. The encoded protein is CASSIASRETQYF.

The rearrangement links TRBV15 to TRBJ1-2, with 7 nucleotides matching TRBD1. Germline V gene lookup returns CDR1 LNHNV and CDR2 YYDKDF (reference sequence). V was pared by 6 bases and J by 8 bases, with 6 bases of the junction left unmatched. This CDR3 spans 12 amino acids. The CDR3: CATRTGFSGYTF. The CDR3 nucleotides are TGTGCCACCAGGACAGGGTTTTCGGGCTACACCTTC.

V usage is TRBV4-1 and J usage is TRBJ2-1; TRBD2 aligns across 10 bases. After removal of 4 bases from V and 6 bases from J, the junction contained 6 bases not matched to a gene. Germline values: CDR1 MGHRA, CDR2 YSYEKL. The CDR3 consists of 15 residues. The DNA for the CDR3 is TGCGCCAGCAGCCCAACTAGCGGGATGCTCAATGAGCAGTTCTTC. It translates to CASSPTSGMLNEQFF.

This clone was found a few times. Here the CDR3 reads CASSQQQGRTEAFF. In DNA form, the CDR3 reads TGTGCCAGCAGCCAACAGCAGGGTAGGACTGAAGCTTTCTTT. The chain couples TRBV14 to TRBJ1-1; possibly TRBD1 for D (5 bases). The CDR3 spans 14 residues. V lost 2 bases to trimming and J lost 5 bases, with 12 bases between them. Per germline, CDR1 SGHDN and CDR2 FVKESK. Supplemented by reference TRBV14 and TRBJ1-1, the full variable domain reads EAGVTQFPSHSVIEKGQTVTLRCDPISGHDNLYWYRRVMGKEIKFLLHFVKESKQDESGMPNNRFLAERTGGTYSTLKVQPAELEDSGVYFCASSQQQGRTEAFFGQGTRLTVV.

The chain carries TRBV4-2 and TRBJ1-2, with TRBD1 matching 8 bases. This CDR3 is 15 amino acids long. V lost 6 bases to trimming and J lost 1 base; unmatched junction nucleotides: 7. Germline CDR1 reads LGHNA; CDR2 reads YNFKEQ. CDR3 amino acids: CASSKGGQDNYGYTF. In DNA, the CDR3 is TGTGCCAGCAGTAAGGGGGGACAGGATAACTATGGCTACACCTTC.

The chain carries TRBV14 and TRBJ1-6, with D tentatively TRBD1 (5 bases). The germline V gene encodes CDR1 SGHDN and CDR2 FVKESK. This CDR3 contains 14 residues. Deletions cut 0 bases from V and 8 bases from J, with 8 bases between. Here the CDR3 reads CASSQDRVDSPLHF. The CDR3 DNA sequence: TGTGCCAGCAGCCAAGACAGGGTTGATTCACCCCTCCACTTT.

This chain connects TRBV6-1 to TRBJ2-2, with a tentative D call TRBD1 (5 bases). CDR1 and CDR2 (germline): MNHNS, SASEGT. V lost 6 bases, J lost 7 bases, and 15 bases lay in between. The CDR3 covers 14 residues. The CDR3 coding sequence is TGTGCCAGCAGCTCCGACAGCTTCCTCGGGGAGCTGTTTTTT. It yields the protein CASSSDSFLGELFF.

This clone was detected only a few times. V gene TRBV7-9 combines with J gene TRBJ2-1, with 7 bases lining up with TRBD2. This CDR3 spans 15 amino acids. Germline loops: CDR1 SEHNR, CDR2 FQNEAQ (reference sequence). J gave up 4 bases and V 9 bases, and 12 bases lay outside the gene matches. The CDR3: CASSGRGLEYNEQFF. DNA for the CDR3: TGTGCCAGTAGTGGGAGGGGTTTGGAATACAATGAGCAGTTCTTC. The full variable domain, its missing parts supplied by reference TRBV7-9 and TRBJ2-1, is DTGVSQNPRHKITKRGQNVTFRCDPISEHNRLYWYRQTLGQGPEFLTYFQNEAQLEKSRLLSDRFSAERPKGSFSTLEIQRTEQGDSAMYLCASSGRGLEYNEQFFGPGTRLTVL.

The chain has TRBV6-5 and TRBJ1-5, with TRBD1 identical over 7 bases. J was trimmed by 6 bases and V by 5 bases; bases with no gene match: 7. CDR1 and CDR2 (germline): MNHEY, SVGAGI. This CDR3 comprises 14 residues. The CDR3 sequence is CASSQDRTFQPQHF. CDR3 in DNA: TGTGCCAGCAGTCAGGACAGGACGTTTCAGCCCCAGCATTTT.

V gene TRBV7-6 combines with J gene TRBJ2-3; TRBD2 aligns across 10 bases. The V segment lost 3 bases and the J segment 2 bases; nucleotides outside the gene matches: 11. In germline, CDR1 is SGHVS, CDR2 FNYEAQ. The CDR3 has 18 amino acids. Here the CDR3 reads CASSFSSGGQPFTDTQYF. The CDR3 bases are TGTGCCAGCAGCTTCAGTAGCGGGGGGCAACCTTTCACAGATACGCAGTATTTT.

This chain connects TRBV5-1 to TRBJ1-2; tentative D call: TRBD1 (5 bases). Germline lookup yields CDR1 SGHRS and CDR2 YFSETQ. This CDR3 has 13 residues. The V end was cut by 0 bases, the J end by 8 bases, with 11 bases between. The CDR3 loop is CASSLEGRAGYTF. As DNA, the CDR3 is TGCGCCAGCAGCTTGGAAGGCAGGGCGGGCTACACCTTC.